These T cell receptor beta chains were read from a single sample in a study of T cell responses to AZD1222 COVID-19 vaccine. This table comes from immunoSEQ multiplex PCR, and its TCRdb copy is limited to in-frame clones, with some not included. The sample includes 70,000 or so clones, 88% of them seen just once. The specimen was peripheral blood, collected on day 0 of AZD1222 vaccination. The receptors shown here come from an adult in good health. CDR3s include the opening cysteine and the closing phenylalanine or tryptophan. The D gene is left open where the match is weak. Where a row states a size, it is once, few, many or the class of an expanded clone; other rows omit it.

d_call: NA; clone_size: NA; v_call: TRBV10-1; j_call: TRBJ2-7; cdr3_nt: TGCGCCAGCAGTGATCCCGGGAGCTACGAGCAGTACTTC; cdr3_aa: CASSDPGSYEQYF
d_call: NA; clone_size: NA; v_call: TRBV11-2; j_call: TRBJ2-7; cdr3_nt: TGTGCCAGCAGCTTACCCGGGTCCTACGAGCAGTACTTC; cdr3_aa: CASSLPGSYEQYF
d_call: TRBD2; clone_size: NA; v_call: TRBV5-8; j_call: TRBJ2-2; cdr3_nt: TGTGCCAGCAGCACGGGACTAGCGGGAGGAGTCACCGGGGAGCTGTTTTTT; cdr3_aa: CASSTGLAGGVTGELFF
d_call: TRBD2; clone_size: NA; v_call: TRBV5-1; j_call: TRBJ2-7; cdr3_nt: TGCGCCAGCAGACCGGGACTAGCGGACTCCTACGAGCAGTACTTC; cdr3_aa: CASRPGLADSYEQYF
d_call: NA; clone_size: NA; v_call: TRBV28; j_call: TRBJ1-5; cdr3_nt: TGTGCCAGCAGTCAGGGCTATCAGCCCCAGCATTTT; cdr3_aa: CASSQGYQPQHF
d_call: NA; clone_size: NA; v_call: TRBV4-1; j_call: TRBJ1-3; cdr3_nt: TGCGCCAGCAGCCAAGGGGTAGGGACAAAAAACACCATATATTTT; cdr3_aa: CASSQGVGTKNTIYF
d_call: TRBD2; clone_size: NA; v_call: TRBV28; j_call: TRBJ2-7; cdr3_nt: TGTGCCAGCAGTTTACCGACTAGCGGGAGCTACGAGCAGTACTTC; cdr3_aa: CASSLPTSGSYEQYF
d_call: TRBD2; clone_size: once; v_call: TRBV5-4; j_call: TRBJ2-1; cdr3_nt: TGTGCCAGCAGCGAAAGACTAGCAGCTTACAATGAGCAGTTCTTC; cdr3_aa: CASSERLAAYNEQFF
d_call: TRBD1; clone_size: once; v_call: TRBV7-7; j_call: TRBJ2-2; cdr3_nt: TGTGCTAGCAGTACAGGGGGAACCGGGGAGCTGTTTTTT; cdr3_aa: CASSTGGTGELFF
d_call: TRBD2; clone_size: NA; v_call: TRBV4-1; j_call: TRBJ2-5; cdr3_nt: TGCGCCAGCAGCCAAGAAGCGGGATCGGAGACCCAGTACTTC; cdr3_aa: CASSQEAGSETQYF
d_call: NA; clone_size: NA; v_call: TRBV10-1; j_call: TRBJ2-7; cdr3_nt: TGCGCCAGCAGCGATGGATCCGCCTACGAGCAGTACTTC; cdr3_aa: CASSDGSAYEQYF
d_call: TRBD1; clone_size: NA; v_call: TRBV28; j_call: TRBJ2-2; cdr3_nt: TGTGCCAGCAGCCGTCCCGGGACAGGGACGGGGAACACCGGGGAGCTGTTTTTT; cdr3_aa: CASSRPGTGTGNTGELFF
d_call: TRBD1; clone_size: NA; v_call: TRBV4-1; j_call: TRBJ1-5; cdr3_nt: TGCGCCAGCAGCCACCCTGGGAGCAGGGGGGATGTAAGCAATCAGCCCCAGCATTTT; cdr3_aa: CASSHPGSRGDVSNQPQHF
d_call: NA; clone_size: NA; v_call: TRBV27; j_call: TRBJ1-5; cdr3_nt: TGTGCCAGCAGTTTAGAGGGGCTAGGGAATCAGCCCCAGCATTTT; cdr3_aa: CASSLEGLGNQPQHF
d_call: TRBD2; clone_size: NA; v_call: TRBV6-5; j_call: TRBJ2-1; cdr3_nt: TGTGCCAGCAGCCTAGCGGGATACAATGAGCAGTTCTTC; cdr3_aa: CASSLAGYNEQFF
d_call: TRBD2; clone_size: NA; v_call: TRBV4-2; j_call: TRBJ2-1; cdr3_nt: TGTGCCAGCAGCCAAGATTTTGGCGGGAGCTCCTACAATGAGCAGTTCTTC; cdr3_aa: CASSQDFGGSSYNEQFF
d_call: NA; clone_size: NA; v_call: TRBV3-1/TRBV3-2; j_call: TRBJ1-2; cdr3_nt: TGTGCCAGCAGCCAAGGTTGGGGGGGCCCCTATGGCTACACCTTC; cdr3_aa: CASSQGWGGPYGYTF
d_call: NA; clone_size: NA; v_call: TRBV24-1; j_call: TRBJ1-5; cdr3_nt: TGTGCCACCAGTGAGCGGACCGCCAACTCGAATCAGCCCCAGCATTTT; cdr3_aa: CATSERTANSNQPQHF
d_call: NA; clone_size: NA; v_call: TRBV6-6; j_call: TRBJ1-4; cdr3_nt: TGTGCCAGCAGTGAGAATAATGAAAAACTGTTTTTT; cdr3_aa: CASSENNEKLFF
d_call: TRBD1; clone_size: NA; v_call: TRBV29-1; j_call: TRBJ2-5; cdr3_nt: TGCAGCGTTAAGGGGGCCCTGGAGACCCAGTACTTC; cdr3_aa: CSVKGALETQYF
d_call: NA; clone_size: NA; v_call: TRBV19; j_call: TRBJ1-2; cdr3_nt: TGTGCCAGTGTGGGGGACCAGTATGGCTACACCTTC; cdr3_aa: CASVGDQYGYTF
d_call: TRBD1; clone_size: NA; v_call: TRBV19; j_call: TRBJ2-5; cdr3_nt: TGTGCCAGTAGACCCGGGACAGCATCCCAAGAGACCCAGTACTTC; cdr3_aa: CASRPGTASQETQYF
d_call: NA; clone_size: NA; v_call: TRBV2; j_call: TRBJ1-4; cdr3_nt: TGTGCCAGCATTCTCCACGATGCAACTAATGAAAAACTGTTTTTT; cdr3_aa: CASILHDATNEKLFF
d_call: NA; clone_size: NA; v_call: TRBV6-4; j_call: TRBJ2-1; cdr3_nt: TGTGCCAGCAGACTCCGACGGGACTCCTACAATGAGCAGTTCTTC; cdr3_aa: CASRLRRDSYNEQFF
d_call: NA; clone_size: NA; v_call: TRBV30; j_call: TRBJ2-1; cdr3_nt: TGTGCCTGGAGTGTACTGGGTAACAATGAGCAGTTCTTC; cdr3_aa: CAWSVLGNNEQFF
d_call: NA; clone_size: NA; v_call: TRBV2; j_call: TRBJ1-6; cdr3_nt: TGTGCCAACACACAGGCTCCCGGTTCACCCCTCCACTTT; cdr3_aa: CANTQAPGSPLHF
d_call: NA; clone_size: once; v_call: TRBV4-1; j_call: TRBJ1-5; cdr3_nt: TGCGCCAGCAGCCAAGAGGGGATGGGACTCTTAAATCAGCCCCAGCATTTT; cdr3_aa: CASSQEGMGLLNQPQHF
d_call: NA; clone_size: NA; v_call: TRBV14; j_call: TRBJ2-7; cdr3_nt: TGTGCCAGCAGCCAAAAGGACAGGGTATTACGGGAGGGCCCCCCCGAGCAGTACTTC; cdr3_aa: CASSQKDRVLREGPPEQYF
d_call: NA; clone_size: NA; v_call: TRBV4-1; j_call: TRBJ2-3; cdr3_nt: TGCGCCAGCAGCCAACTCCGGGGGATCGGAGGGAGGGATACGCAGTATTTT; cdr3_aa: CASSQLRGIGGRDTQYF
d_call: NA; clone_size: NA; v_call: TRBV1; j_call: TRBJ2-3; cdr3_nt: TGCACCAGCAGCCCTCTCACAGATACGCAGTATTTT; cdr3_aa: CTSSPLTDTQYF
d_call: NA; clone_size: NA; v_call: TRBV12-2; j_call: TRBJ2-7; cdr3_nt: TGTGCAAGTCGCTACTACGAGCAGTACTTC; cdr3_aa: CASRYYEQYF
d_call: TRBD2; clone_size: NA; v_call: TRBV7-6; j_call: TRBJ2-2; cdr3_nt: TGTGCCAGCAGCTTAGCAGGCGGGACTAGGAACACCGGGGAGCTGTTTTTT; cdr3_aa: CASSLAGGTRNTGELFF
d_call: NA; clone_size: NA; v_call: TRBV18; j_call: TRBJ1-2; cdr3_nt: TGTGCCAGCTCCGACACCTTCTCACAGGGTCATGGCTACACCTTC; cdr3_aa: CASSDTFSQGHGYTF
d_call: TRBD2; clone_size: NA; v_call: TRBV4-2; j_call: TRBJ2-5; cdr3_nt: TGTGCCAGCAGCCAATCCCCCCGGCGGGAGGCTGGAGAGACCCAGTACTTC; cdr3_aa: CASSQSPRREAGETQYF
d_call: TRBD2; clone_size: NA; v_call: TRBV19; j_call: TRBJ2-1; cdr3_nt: TGTGCCAGTAGGCTTAGCGGGAGTTATGACAATGAGCAGTTCTTC; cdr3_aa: CASRLSGSYDNEQFF
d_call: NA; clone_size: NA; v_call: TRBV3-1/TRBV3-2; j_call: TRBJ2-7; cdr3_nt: TGTGCCAGCAGCCAAGTGGCAGGGGATTACGAGCAGTACTTC; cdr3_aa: CASSQVAGDYEQYF
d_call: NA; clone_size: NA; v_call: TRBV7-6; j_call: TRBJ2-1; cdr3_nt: TGTGCCAGCAGCTTAGAGTTTAGCGGAACCTTGAATGAGCAGTTCTTC; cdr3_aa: CASSLEFSGTLNEQFF
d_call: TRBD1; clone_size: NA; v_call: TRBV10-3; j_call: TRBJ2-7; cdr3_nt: TGTGCCATCAGGGGGACAGGGACTCAGGAGCAGTACTTC; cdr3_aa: CAIRGTGTQEQYF
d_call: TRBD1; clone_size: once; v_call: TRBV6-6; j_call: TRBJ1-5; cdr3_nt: TGTGCCAGCAGAGATACAGGGGGCGGGAATCAGCCCCAGCATTTT; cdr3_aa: CASRDTGGGNQPQHF
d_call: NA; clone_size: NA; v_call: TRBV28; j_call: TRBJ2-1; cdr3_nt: TGTGCCAGCAGTTTAGCTGAGAATGAGCAGTTCTTC; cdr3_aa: CASSLAENEQFF
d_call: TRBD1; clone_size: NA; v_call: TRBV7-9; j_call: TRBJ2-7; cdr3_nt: TGTGCCAGCAGCTGGGGACAGGACCGATACGAGCAGTACTTC; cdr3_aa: CASSWGQDRYEQYF
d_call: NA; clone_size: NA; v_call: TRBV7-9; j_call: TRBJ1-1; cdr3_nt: TGTGCCAGCAGCTTAGGAGGGCCTGAAGCTTTCTTT; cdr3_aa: CASSLGGPEAFF
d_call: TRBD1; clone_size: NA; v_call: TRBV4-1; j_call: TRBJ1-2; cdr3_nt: TGCGCCAGCAGCCGGTTACAGGGGGCCCTCTATGGCTACACCTTC; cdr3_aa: CASSRLQGALYGYTF
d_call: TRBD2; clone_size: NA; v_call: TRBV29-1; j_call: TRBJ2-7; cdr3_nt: TGCAGCGTTGAAGATAATCCTAGCGGAACCTACGAGCAGTACTTC; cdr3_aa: CSVEDNPSGTYEQYF
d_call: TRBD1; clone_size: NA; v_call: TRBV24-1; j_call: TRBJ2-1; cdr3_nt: TGTGCCACCAGTGATTCGGGACAGGCCCTGGGCCATGAGCAGTTCTTC; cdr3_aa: CATSDSGQALGHEQFF
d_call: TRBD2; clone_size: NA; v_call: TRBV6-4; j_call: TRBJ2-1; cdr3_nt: TGTGCCAGCAGTGATGCGGGACTAGTGAATGAGCAGTTCTTC; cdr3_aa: CASSDAGLVNEQFF
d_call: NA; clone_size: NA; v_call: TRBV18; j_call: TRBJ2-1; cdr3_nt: TGTGCCAGCTCACCAAATTACAATGAGCAGTTCTTC; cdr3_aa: CASSPNYNEQFF
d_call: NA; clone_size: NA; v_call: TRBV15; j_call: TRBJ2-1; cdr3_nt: TGTGCCACCAGCAGGGCCGGAATACCATACAATGAGCAGTTCTTC; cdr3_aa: CATSRAGIPYNEQFF
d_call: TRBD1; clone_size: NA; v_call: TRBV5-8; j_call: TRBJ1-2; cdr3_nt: TGTGCCAGCAGCTTGGCAGCAGGGGGCAATGGCTACACCTTC; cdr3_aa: CASSLAAGGNGYTF
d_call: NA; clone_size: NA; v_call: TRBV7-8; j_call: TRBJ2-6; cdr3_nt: TGTGCCAGCAGCCCCTGGTCTGGGGCCAACGTCCTGACTTTC; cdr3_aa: CASSPWSGANVLTF
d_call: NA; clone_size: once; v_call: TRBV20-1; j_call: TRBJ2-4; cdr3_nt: TGCAGTGCTAGTCCGGCCAAAAACATTCAGTACTTC; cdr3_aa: CSASPAKNIQYF
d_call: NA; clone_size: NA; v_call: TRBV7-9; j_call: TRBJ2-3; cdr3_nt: TGTGCCAGCAGCCCGGTGCAGGGGGCAAAAGCGGGAGGAACAGATACGCAGTATTTT; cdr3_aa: CASSPVQGAKAGGTDTQYF